The TCR beta chain under discussion was sequenced for a study of T cells and copy number aberrations in small-cell lung cancer (dated by TCRdb to the early 2020s). For the study in its entirety: TCR repertoire sequencing was paired with whole-exome sequencing of the same tumor regions to relate T cell metrics to mutations and copy number aberrations. Tumor TCR data were available for 17 patients, and roughly 14 patients had TCR data from both tumor and normal tissue.

Trimming removed 5 bases from V and 8 bases from J, leaving 21 bases between the germline ends. CDR1 is given as SGHTA and CDR2 as FQGNSA, both from the germline V gene. From its cysteine to its phenylalanine, the CDR3 spans 15 amino acids. The sequence is cut down to CDR3 DNA, 45 bases in frame from base 1. The immunoSEQ hsTCRB Kit was used with multiplexed V- and J-gene primers to amplify TCR-beta CDR3 regions from genomic DNA. Unique DNA barcodes were added in a second PCR, and the samples were pooled together with one negative control and one positive control. An Illumina MiSeq running a 150-cycle paired-end protocol was used to sequence the pooled TCR-beta libraries. Turning to the authors' computational methods: Adaptive Biotechnologies processed the raw sequencing data into a report containing normalized, annotated TCR-beta repertoires. T-cell density was calculated by normalizing TCR-beta templates to usable DNA, with usable DNA estimated through amplification of housekeeping genes. Richness was defined as the count of unique rearrangements, and clonality was defined as 1 minus Pielou's evenness. Intratumor TCR heterogeneity between regions was quantified with the Jaccard index, the Morisita overlap index, and the proportion of shared top-20 clonotypes. Drawn from immuneACCESS, this table holds only the in-frame rearrangements with V and J called that TCRdb kept. Clones are partly lost; checked studies trace under half to an unresolved V gene and leave the rest unexplained. For V, J and clone size, that table is used; D and trimming come from the DNA. The sample table shows about 2,100 clones, and around 80% are seen once. Over 7.5% of the sample is taken by the ten largest.

The donors were limited-stage small-cell lung cancer patients whose surgical resection took place in Hangzhou, China, between the late 2000s and the early 2020s. Every donor underwent upfront surgery with no preoperative chemotherapy or radiotherapy, and no donor received immunotherapy either before or after surgery. Each of the 15 to 20 patients in the sequenced cohort was a smoker or a heavy second-hand smoker. To represent spatial heterogeneity of the primary tumors, three regions were collected from each tumor FFPE block using a grid approach. To enrich for malignant cells, tumor regions underwent macrodissection, and selection was restricted to regions expected to yield at least 150 ng DNA. To characterize heterogeneity of the T cell repertoire, the study applied multi-region TCR-beta sequencing to resected limited-stage small-cell lung cancers and to tumor-adjacent lung tissue. Genomic DNA was extracted from FFPE tissue using the AllPrep DNA/RNA FFPE Kit (Qiagen).

General study outcomes and caveats: A small sample size, resulting from surgical resection being uncommon in small-cell lung cancer, limited the study, and the findings need validation. Across regions, the TCR repertoire was highly heterogeneous, with roughly 79.9-98% of clones confined to a single region, an overlap lower than the overlap seen in localized NSCLC. Every specimen was formalin-fixed paraffin-embedded tissue, a material known to introduce sequencing artifacts. A negative correlation was found between higher copy number aberration burden and tumor T-cell density, richness and clonality. Compared with adjacent lung tissue, tumors showed lower T-cell density, richness and clonality, although the density difference was not significant.

Turning to this clone: Its antigen is still unknown. No much larger clone is present one base from it, and per-base qualities are unavailable.

The chain is made from TRBV7-2 and TRBJ1-2, with no confident D gene call. The clonotype was recovered from a man in his 60s with small cell lung cancer. Sequenced input: tumor tissue. The nucleotide sequence is TGTGCCAGCAGCACGCCCCCAAGGAGGGAAAGCGGCTACACCTTC. Its protein is CASSTPPRRESGYTF.